The sequence of this T cell receptor (beta chain) was determined in a study of beta chain features in type 1 diabetes. cDNA synthesis used the whole RNA isolate, giving expressed TCRB sequences. The assay was immunoSEQ multiplex PCR, and TCRdb's table has in-frame clones only and misses some. The table records about 900,000 clones, 15% to 20% of them present only once. Looked up from germline, CDR1 is LGHNA and CDR2 is YSLEER. The V end was cut by 5 bases, the J end by 5 bases, with 8 bases between. The CDR3 spans 12 residues. Study results and limitations: Within the patient group, naive, central memory and Treg TCRB repertoires appeared more similar to each other than within healthy donors. PCR might show a preference for shorter templates, equally across patients and controls.

Every donor provided one heparinised blood draw, which averaged around 110 mL. Over 98% purity was reached by all sorted populations. Comment on this clone: Antigen: not known.

This clonotype originated in a woman aged 18 to 35 in good health. The specimen was naive CD4+ T cells from blood. The chain is built from TRBV4-3 and TRBJ2-3; D is possibly TRBD1 (5 bases). The CDR3 nucleotides read TGCGCCAGCAGCGAAGGGGAAGATACGCAGTATTTT. Its protein product is CASSEGEDTQYF.